The entry below describes one T cell receptor beta chain. These data originate in a study of blood T cell repertoires in COVID-19. Study as a whole: Italy, Spain and the United States were the sources of the convalescent and acute COVID-19 samples. Sources were T cells, B-cell-depleted T cells, or PBMCs; the material itself was cDNA or gDNA.

This CDR3 is 20 amino acids long. Germline CDR1 reads LGHDT; CDR2 reads YNNKEL (reference sequence). The V and J ends lost 0 bases and 0 bases respectively, with 21 bases between them. How the authors handled the data: Reference gene primer amplification yielded estimated nucleated cell counts. Sequenced by immunoSEQ multiplex PCR; TCRdb stores in-frame clones only, minus some. V and J calls and clone size are given by that table; D and trimming were obtained from the DNA. The table includes roughly 670,000 clones, about 87% detected once. The sequence derives from a woman younger than 30 with acute or convalescent COVID-19. Sample: peripheral blood. The rearrangement joins TRBV3-1 (or the pseudogene TRBV3-2) to TRBJ2-1; TRBD1 is a possible D gene (5 bases). CDR3 in amino acids: CASSQELQATGLSSYNEQFF. The CDR3 DNA reads as TGTGCCAGCAGCCAAGAATTGCAGGCCACAGGCCTAAGCTCCTACAATGAGCAGTTCTTC.